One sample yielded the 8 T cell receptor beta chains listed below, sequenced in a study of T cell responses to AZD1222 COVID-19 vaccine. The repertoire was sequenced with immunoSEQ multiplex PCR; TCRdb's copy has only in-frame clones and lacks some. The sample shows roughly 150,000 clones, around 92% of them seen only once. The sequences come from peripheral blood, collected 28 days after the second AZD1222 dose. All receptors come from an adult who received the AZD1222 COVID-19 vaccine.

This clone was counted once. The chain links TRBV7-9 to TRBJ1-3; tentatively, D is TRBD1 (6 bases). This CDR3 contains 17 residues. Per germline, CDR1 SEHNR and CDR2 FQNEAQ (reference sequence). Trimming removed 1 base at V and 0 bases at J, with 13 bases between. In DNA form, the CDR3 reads TGTGCCAGCAGCTTAGGACCTGGGGGCAACTCTGGAAACACCATATATTTT. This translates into CASSLGPGGNSGNTIYF.

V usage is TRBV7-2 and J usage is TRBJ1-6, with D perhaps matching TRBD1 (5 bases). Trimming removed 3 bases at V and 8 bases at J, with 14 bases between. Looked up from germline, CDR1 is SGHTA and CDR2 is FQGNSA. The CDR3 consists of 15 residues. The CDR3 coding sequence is TGTGCCAGCAGCTTCCTTCAGGGTTCGCATTCACCCCTCCACTTT. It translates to CASSFLQGSHSPLHF.

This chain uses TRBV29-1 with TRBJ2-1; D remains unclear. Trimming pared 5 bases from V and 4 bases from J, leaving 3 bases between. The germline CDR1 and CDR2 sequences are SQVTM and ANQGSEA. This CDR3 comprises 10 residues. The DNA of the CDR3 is TGCAGCGTTCTGTACAATGAGCAGTTCTTC. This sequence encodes CSVLYNEQFF.

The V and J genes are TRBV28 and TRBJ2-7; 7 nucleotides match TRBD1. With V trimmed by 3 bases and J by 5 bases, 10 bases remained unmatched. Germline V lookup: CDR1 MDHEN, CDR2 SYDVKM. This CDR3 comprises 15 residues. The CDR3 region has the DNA TGTGCCAGCAGTTTGGTTCAGGGGGTAGTGAACGAGCAGTACTTC. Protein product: CASSLVQGVVNEQYF.

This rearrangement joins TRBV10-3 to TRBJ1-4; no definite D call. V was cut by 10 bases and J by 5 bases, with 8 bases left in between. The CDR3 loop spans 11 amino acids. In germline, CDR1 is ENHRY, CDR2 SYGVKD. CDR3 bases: TGTGCCACCAGGTCAAATGAAAAACTGTTTTTT. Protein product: CATRSNEKLFF.

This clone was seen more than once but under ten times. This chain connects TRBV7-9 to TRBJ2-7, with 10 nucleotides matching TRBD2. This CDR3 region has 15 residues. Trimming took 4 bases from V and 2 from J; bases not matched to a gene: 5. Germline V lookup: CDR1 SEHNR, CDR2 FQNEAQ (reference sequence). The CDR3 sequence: CASSSFSGRAYEQYF. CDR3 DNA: TGTGCCAGCAGCTCCTTCAGCGGGAGGGCCTACGAGCAGTACTTC. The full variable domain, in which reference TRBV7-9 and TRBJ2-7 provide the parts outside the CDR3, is DTGVSQNPRHKITKRGQNVTFRCDPISEHNRLYWYRQTLGQGPEFLTYFQNEAQLEKSRLLSDRFSAERPKGSFSTLEIQRTEQGDSAMYLCASSSFSGRAYEQYFGPGTRLTVT.

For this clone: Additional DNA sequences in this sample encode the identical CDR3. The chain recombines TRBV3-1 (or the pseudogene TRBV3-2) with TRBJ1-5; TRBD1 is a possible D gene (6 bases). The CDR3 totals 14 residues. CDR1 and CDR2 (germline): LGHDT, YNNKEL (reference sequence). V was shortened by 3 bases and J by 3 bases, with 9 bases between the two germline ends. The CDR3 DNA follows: TGTGCCAGCAGCCAGGGGGCATCCAATCAGCCCCAGCATTTT. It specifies CASSQGASNQPQHF.

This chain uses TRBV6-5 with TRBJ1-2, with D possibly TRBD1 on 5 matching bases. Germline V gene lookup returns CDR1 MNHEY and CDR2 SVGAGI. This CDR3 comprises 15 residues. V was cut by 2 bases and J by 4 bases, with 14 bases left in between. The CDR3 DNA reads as TGTGCCAGCAGTTACAGACAGACGGGGACCTATGGCTACACCTTC. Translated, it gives CASSYRQTGTYGYTF.